One sample yielded the 20 T cell receptor beta chains listed below, sequenced in a study of blood T cell repertoires in COVID-19. Sequencing used immunoSEQ multiplex PCR; TCRdb keeps in-frame clones, though not all of them. The sample consists of approximately 340,000 clones, 83% of them appearing once. Specimen: peripheral blood. These receptor sequences come from a man younger than 40 with active or convalescent COVID-19.

This rearrangement joins TRBV28 to TRBJ2-2; TRBD1 matches 9 bases. V trimming: 6 bases; J trimming: 7 bases; junction bases outside the gene matches: 6. CDR1 and CDR2 (germline): MDHEN, SYDVKM. The CDR3 has 14 amino acids. The CDR3 sequence: CASRQGALIGELFF. The DNA of the CDR3 is TGTGCCAGCAGACAGGGGGCGCTGATCGGGGAGCTGTTTTTT.

The chain recombines TRBV7-3 with TRBJ2-2, with TRBD1 matching over 7 bases. The V gene's germline CDR1 is SGHTA and CDR2 FQGTGA. Trimming took 7 bases from V and 4 from J; bases not matched to a gene: 6. This CDR3 spans 14 amino acids. CDR3: CASNPTGPTGELFF. DNA of the CDR3: TGTGCCAGCAACCCGACAGGGCCCACCGGGGAGCTGTTTTTT.

CDR3 nucleotides: TGTGCCAGCAGCCCCTCGGGACAGGGACATGGCTACACCTTC. It yields the protein CASSPSGQGHGYTF. This sequence joins TRBV11-2 and TRBJ1-2, with 9 bases matching TRBD1. J was trimmed by 6 bases and V by 5 bases; bases with no gene match: 7. The CDR3 runs 14 residues. Germline assignment: CDR1 SGHAT and CDR2 FQNNGV.

The genes are TRBV11-2 and TRBJ1-1, with TRBD1 identical over 7 bases. The CDR3 is made up of 15 amino acids. The V and J ends lost 1 base and 5 bases, in that order; junction bases with no gene match: 7. Germline CDR1 reads SGHAT; CDR2 reads FQNNGV. This CDR3 is CASSLVPLQGTEAFF. The CDR3 DNA follows: TGTGCCAGCAGCTTAGTCCCTTTACAGGGGACTGAAGCTTTCTTT. The full variable domain, its missing parts supplied by reference TRBV11-2 and TRBJ1-1, is EAGVAQSPRYKIIEKRQSVAFWCNPISGHATLYWYQQILGQGPKLLIQFQNNGVVDDSQLPKDRFSAERLKGVDSTLKIQPAKLEDSAVYLCASSLVPLQGTEAFFGQGTRLTVV.

The J gene is TRBJ1-1, the V gene TRBV7-3, with D perhaps matching TRBD1 (5 bases). The CDR3 is made up of 19 amino acids. V was trimmed by 3 bases and J by 1 base, leaving 24 bases between them. CDR1 is SGHTA and CDR2 is FQGTGA in the germline V gene. The CDR3 protein is CASSFWSPGLREKNTEAFF. The CDR3 DNA is TGTGCCAGCAGCTTTTGGTCCCCGGGACTAAGGGAGAAGAACACTGAAGCTTTCTTT. Combining the CDR3 with reference TRBV7-3 and TRBJ1-1 gives the whole variable domain GAGVSQTPSNKVTEKGKYVELRCDPISGHTALYWYRQSLGQGPEFLIYFQGTGAADDSGLPNDRFFAVRPEGSVSTLKIQRTERGDSAVYLCASSFWSPGLREKNTEAFFGQGTRLTVV.

The rearrangement joins TRBV5-1 to TRBJ2-1; the D is unclear. V was pared by 0 bases and J by 0 bases, with 7 bases between. The CDR3 extends over 15 amino acids. In germline, CDR1 is SGHRS, CDR2 YFSETQ. The DNA for the CDR3 is TGCGCCAGCAGCTTGGAGACTCCCTCCTACAATGAGCAGTTCTTC. Its protein is CASSLETPSYNEQFF.

The V gene is TRBV18, the J gene TRBJ1-5; 9 nucleotides match TRBD1. CDR3 length: 15 amino acids. Trimming removed 4 bases from V and 7 bases from J; junction bases left unmatched: 8. Germline V gene data show CDR1 as KGHSH and CDR2 as LQKENI. DNA of the CDR3: TGTGCCAGCTCACTGGGGACAGGGTCCGGACAGCCCCAGCATTTT. Its translation: CASSLGTGSGQPQHF. The variable domain in full, completed from reference TRBV18 and TRBJ1-5, reads NAGVMQNPRHLVRRRGQEARLRCSPMKGHSHVYWYRQLPEEGLKFMVYLQKENIIDESGMPKERFSAEFPKEGPSILRIQQVVRGDSAAYFCASSLGTGSGQPQHFGDGTRLSIL.

The rearrangement links TRBV30 to TRBJ1-4, with no clear D. The CDR3 has 13 residues. V lost 4 bases, J lost 8 bases, and 14 bases lay in between. CDR1 and CDR2 (germline): GTSNPN, SVGIG (reference sequence). CDR3 amino acids: CAWNEGSFEKLFF. CDR3 nucleotide sequence: TGTGCCTGGAATGAGGGATCTTTCGAAAAACTGTTTTTT.

The chain joins TRBV29-1 to TRBJ2-5; D might be TRBD1 (5 bases). CDR1 and CDR2 (germline): SQVTM, ANQGSEA. Between the trimmed V and J ends, which lost 1 base and 5 bases, there was a span of 11 bases. The CDR3 is 13 residues long. Written as DNA, the CDR3 is TGCAGCGTTGAAGGGGGCAGCAGGGAGACCCAGTACTTC. Residues: CSVEGGSRETQYF.

The chain recombines TRBV7-2 with TRBJ1-2; D is ambiguous. Looked up from germline, CDR1 is SGHTA and CDR2 is FQGNSA. This CDR3 spans 12 amino acids. V lost 6 bases and J lost 0, with 5 bases in between. The CDR3 loop is CASRITNYGYTF. CDR3 coding DNA: TGTGCCAGCAGAATAACTAACTATGGCTACACCTTC.

The chain uses TRBV2 and TRBJ1-5, with D maybe TRBD1 (5 bases). Trimming removed 4 bases at V and 4 bases at J, with 14 bases between. Germline values: CDR1 SNHLY, CDR2 FYNNEI. This CDR3 is 15 amino acids long. CDR3 amino acids: CASSVAQGSNQPQHF. Written as DNA, the CDR3 is TGTGCCAGCAGTGTTGCCCAGGGATCGAATCAGCCCCAGCATTTT.

In this sample, this clone turned up once. The sample has other DNA sequences that encode this CDR3 too. The rearrangement joins TRBV9 to TRBJ2-7; D may be TRBD2 (5 bases). Per germline, CDR1 SGDLS and CDR2 YYNGEE. This CDR3 has 12 residues. V was shortened by 3 bases and J by 3 bases, with 7 bases between the two germline ends. Here the CDR3 reads CASSGESYEQYF. CDR3 in DNA: TGTGCCAGCAGCGGGGAGAGCTACGAGCAGTACTTC.

V gene TRBV4-3 combines with J gene TRBJ2-1; no definite D call. Germline values: CDR1 LGHNA, CDR2 YSLEER. V lost 1 base to trimming and J lost 11 bases, with 12 bases between them. The CDR3 runs 13 residues. The CDR3 loop is CASSQATYSQQFF. The DNA for the CDR3 is TGCGCCAGCAGCCAAGCTACCTACAGTCAGCAGTTCTTC.

The chain's CDR3 is CASRLTMAGAPPDTQYF. The CDR3 nucleotides are TGCGCCAGCAGGTTAACGATGGCGGGAGCCCCCCCAGATACGCAGTATTTT. The V and J genes are TRBV5-1 and TRBJ2-3, with 7 bases that match TRBD2. Germline CDR1 reads SGHRS; CDR2 reads YFSETQ. The CDR3 consists of 17 residues. Trimming cost V 5 bases and J 4 bases; bases outside gene matches: 16. The entire variable domain, with the rest obtained from reference TRBV5-1 and TRBJ2-3, is as follows: KAGVTQTPRYLIKTRGQQVTLSCSPISGHRSVSWYQQTPGQGLQFLFEYFSETQRNKGNFPGRFSGRQFSNSRSEMNVSTLELGDSALYLCASRLTMAGAPPDTQYFGPGTRLTVL.

The CDR3 sequence: CASSSDRGIFNEQFF. In nucleotides, the CDR3 is TGTGCCAGCAGCTCCGACAGGGGGATATTCAATGAGCAGTTCTTC. V usage is TRBV7-3 and J usage is TRBJ2-1, with 9 bases aligning to TRBD1. Per the germline V gene, CDR1 is SGHTA and CDR2 is FQGTGA. The V gene end was trimmed by 4 bases and the J gene end by 6 bases; junction bases not matched to a gene: 7. The CDR3 loop spans 15 amino acids.

This chain links TRBV7-9 with TRBJ1-1; TRBD1 is a possible D gene (5 bases). V lost 5 bases, J lost 6 bases, and 16 bases lay in between. CDR1 is SEHNR, CDR2 FQNEAQ, per germline (reference sequence). CDR3 length: 14 amino acids. For the CDR3, the DNA is TGTGCCAGCAGCCCATACTCAGGGAGGCCTGAAGCTTTCTTT. Encoded protein: CASSPYSGRPEAFF.

The chain couples TRBV10-3 to TRBJ1-4, with TRBD1 matching over 10 bases. J gave up 8 bases and V 10 bases, and 7 bases lay outside the gene matches. Germline V gene data show CDR1 as ENHRY and CDR2 as SYGVKD. The CDR3 runs to 13 residues. The CDR3 DNA sequence: TGTGCCACATCGGGGGACAGGGGCGAAAAACTGTTTTTT. As protein: CATSGDRGEKLFF.

The chain has TRBV27 and TRBJ2-7; 7 nucleotides match TRBD1. The CDR3 sequence is 14 residues long. V gave up 8 bases and J gave up 2 bases; unmatched junction bases: 9. Germline lookup yields CDR1 MNHEY and CDR2 SMNVEV (reference sequence). The CDR3 here is CASGLTGVPYEQYF. In DNA, the CDR3 is TGTGCCAGCGGCTTAACAGGGGTTCCCTACGAGCAGTACTTC.

V gene TRBV7-2 combines with J gene TRBJ2-5; D perhaps matches TRBD2 (5 bases). The V gene's germline CDR1 is SGHTA and CDR2 FQGNSA. The CDR3 runs to 14 residues. Between the trimmed V and J ends, which lost 5 bases and 0 bases, there was a span of 10 bases. CDR3 sequence reads: CASSGGPYQETQYF. The CDR3 DNA reads TGTGCCAGCAGCGGAGGTCCGTACCAAGAGACCCAGTACTTC.

The chain is built from TRBV19 and TRBJ1-1; D is ambiguous. Germline V gene data show CDR1 as LNHDA and CDR2 as SQIVND (reference sequence). This CDR3 has 13 residues. The V gene lost 2 bases and the J gene lost 2 bases, with 6 bases spanning the gap. The CDR3 DNA reads as TGTGCCAGTAGTATAAACAGCAACACTGAAGCTTTCTTT. Its translation is CASSINSNTEAFF.